This T cell receptor beta chain came from a study of T cell responses to AZD1222 COVID-19 vaccine. Findings and limits, study-wide: Donor demographics were predominantly white British with a female majority; clonal diversity may be underestimated. Along spike, vaccine-associated CD4 TCRs were found throughout, with dominance at 160-218 and 743-854. Seropositive AZD1222 recipients at baseline numbered only five to seven.

The CDR3 totals 16 residues. In germline, CDR1 is SEHNR, CDR2 FQNEAQ (reference sequence). V shed 2 bases and J shed 0 bases, with 11 bases lying between them. Measured with immunoSEQ multiplex PCR; TCRdb has only the in-frame clones, and not every one. The sample includes 100,000 to 150,000 clones, approximately 87% of them seen just once. In regard to this clone: The antigen is not known.

The rearrangement links TRBV7-9 to TRBJ2-1; D is unclear. The sequencing used peripheral blood, collected on day 0 of AZD1222 vaccination. This sequence was found in an adult in good health. CDR3 bases: TGTGCCAGCAGCTTATTCCGCGGTTACTCCTACAATGAGCAGTTCTTC. Its protein is CASSLFRGYSYNEQFF.